A single sample gave rise to the 26 T cell receptor beta chains below, sequenced in a study of blood T cell repertoires in COVID-19. Data came from immunoSEQ multiplex PCR; TCRdb stores just in-frame clones and leaves some out. The sample includes some 300,000 clones, about 90% seen only once; the top ten take approximately 6.5%. The sequenced sample consisted of peripheral blood. These receptor sequences come from a woman between 50 and 59 years old with COVID-19, enrolled during active disease.

The chain employs TRBV27 and TRBJ1-2; TRBD1 agrees at 8 bases. V was pared by 5 bases and J by 2 bases, with 7 bases of the junction left unmatched. This CDR3 region has 15 residues. The germline V gene encodes CDR1 MNHEY and CDR2 SMNVEV (reference sequence). For the CDR3, the DNA is TGTGCCAGCAGTGTAAACAGGGGGACAAACTATGGCTACACCTTC. Its translation: CASSVNRGTNYGYTF.

The chain employs TRBV4-1 and TRBJ1-5, with D hard to call. The CDR3 runs to 15 residues. Trimming pared 6 bases from V and 1 base from J, leaving 13 bases between. Germline V CDR1 and CDR2: MGHRA, YSYEKL. For the CDR3, the DNA is TGCGCCAGCAGTCTCGTTCCGGGAAGCAATCAGCCCCAGCATTTT. Encoded protein: CASSLVPGSNQPQHF.

This clone was observed a single time. The chain joins TRBV5-1 to TRBJ2-2, with D possibly being TRBD2 (6 bases). The ends were cut back, 6 bases at V and 3 bases at J, with 15 bases in the middle. The CDR3 contains 15 residues. Germline V gene data show CDR1 as SGHRS and CDR2 as YFSETQ. The CDR3 sequence: CASTPSGSHTGELFF. The CDR3 DNA reads as TGCGCCAGCACCCCCTCCGGGAGCCACACCGGGGAGCTGTTTTTT.

The J gene is TRBJ1-1, the V gene TRBV5-1; maybe TRBD1 (5 bases). The CDR3 totals 11 residues. V lost 5 bases, J lost 8 bases, and 10 bases lay in between. Germline CDR1 reads SGHRS; CDR2 reads YFSETQ. The CDR3 reads CASRGGREAFF. The CDR3 DNA follows: TGCGCCAGCAGGGGGGGAAGGGAAGCTTTCTTT.

Notes on this clone: One end of the junction fails to match germline, which may point to a read error. The V and J genes are TRBV7-7 and TRBJ2-7; no clear D. Germline CDR1 reads SSHAT; CDR2 reads FNYEAQ (reference sequence). CDR3 length: 15 amino acids. The CDR3 here is CASSLSDSFSYEQYF. For the CDR3, the DNA is TGTGCTAGCAGCCTCAGCGACTCGTTTTCCTACGAGCAGTACTTC.

The rearrangement links TRBV6-5 to TRBJ2-7, with 8 bases matching TRBD1. Germline trimming cut 8 bases from V and 4 bases from J; bases unmatched to any gene: 4. Germline CDR1 reads MNHEY; CDR2 reads SVGAGI. The CDR3 totals 12 residues. CDR3 sequence: CASATGDYEQYF. CDR3 nucleotides: TGTGCCAGCGCGACAGGGGATTACGAGCAGTACTTC.

The gene calls are TRBV3-1 (or the pseudogene TRBV3-2) and TRBJ1-3, with a weak D call TRBD1 (5 bases). V lost 0 bases and J lost 10, with 10 bases in between. Germline V lookup: CDR1 LGHDT, CDR2 YNNKEL (reference sequence). The CDR3 length is 13 residues. The CDR3: CASSQDKRGTIYF. CDR3 sequence (DNA): TGTGCCAGCAGCCAAGATAAACGGGGGACCATATATTTT.

This chain uses TRBV5-1 with TRBJ1-3; possibly TRBD1 for D (6 bases). V dropped 0 bases and J dropped 5 bases, with 12 bases sitting between them. Germline V lookup: CDR1 SGHRS, CDR2 YFSETQ. This CDR3 has 15 residues. The DNA of the CDR3 is TGCGCCAGCAGCTTGGAGAGAACAGGGAGAAACACCATATATTTT. It encodes CASSLERTGRNTIYF.

This rearrangement joins TRBV7-9 to TRBJ2-3; 10 nucleotides align to TRBD2. CDR3 length: 15 amino acids. Germline values: CDR1 SEHNR, CDR2 FQNEAQ (reference sequence). The V gene end was trimmed by 1 base and the J gene end by 5 bases; junction bases not matched to a gene: 3. As DNA, the CDR3 is TGTGCCAGCAGCTTAGGGACTAGCGGTGGAGATACGCAGTATTTT. It specifies CASSLGTSGGDTQYF.

The chain is built from TRBV11-2 and TRBJ1-5, with D possibly TRBD1 on 6 matching bases. Germline CDR1 reads SGHAT; CDR2 reads FQNNGV. Trimming left V 2 bases short and J 1 base short, with 9 bases between. This CDR3 has 15 amino acids. CDR3 DNA: TGTGCCAGCAGCTTATCAGGGGAAAGCAATCAGCCCCAGCATTTT. This gives the protein CASSLSGESNQPQHF.

The chain combines TRBV6-2 or TRBV6-3 with TRBJ1-3; 8 nucleotides align to TRBD1. CDR1 MNHEY and CDR2 SVGEGT come from the germline V gene. V dropped 6 bases and J dropped 3; count of bases not matched to a gene: 7. This CDR3 contains 15 residues. The CDR3: CASSKDRAIGNTIYF. The CDR3 coding sequence is TGTGCCAGCAGCAAGGACAGGGCTATTGGAAACACCATATATTTT.

This clone was detected only a few times. The rearrangement uses TRBV7-7 and TRBJ2-7; 8 nucleotides align to TRBD1. The J segment lost 5 bases and the V segment lost 5 bases, leaving 5 bases of the junction unmatched. The CDR3 consists of 13 residues. Germline CDR1 SSHAT, CDR2 FNYEAQ (reference sequence). The chain's CDR3 is CASSVDRVHEQYF. As DNA, the CDR3 is TGTGCCAGCAGCGTGGACAGGGTCCACGAGCAGTACTTC.

The V call is TRBV30, the J call TRBJ2-3; no definite D call. CDR3 length: 13 residues. Germline V gives CDR1 GTSNPN, CDR2 SVGIG (reference sequence). Trimming left V 0 bases short and J 1 base short, with 5 bases between. CDR3 sequence reads: CAWSVVGTDTQYF. In nucleotides, the CDR3 is TGTGCCTGGAGTGTAGTAGGCACAGATACGCAGTATTTT. The whole variable domain, filled in from reference TRBV30 and TRBJ2-3, reads SQTIHQWPATLVQPVGSPLSLECTVEGTSNPNLYWYRQAAGRGLQLLFYSVGIGQISSEVPQNLSASRPQDRQFILSSKKLLLSDSGFYLCAWSVVGTDTQYFGPGTRLTVL.

This clone was counted once. The chain has TRBV18 and TRBJ2-1; D gene ambiguous. The CDR3 has 14 residues. Per germline, CDR1 KGHSH and CDR2 LQKENI. V shed 0 bases and J shed 8 bases, with 11 bases lying between them. Written as DNA, the CDR3 is TGTGCCAGCTCACCACCTAGTTCGTCCTATGAGCAGTTCTTC. This translates into CASSPPSSSYEQFF. The variable domain in full, completed from reference TRBV18 and TRBJ2-1, reads NAGVMQNPRHLVRRRGQEARLRCSPMKGHSHVYWYRQLPEEGLKFMVYLQKENIIDESGMPKERFSAEFPKEGPSILRIQQVVRGDSAAYFCASSPPSSSYEQFFGPGTRLTVL.

The V call is TRBV9, the J call TRBJ2-3, with 9 bases matching TRBD2. CDR1 is SGDLS, CDR2 YYNGEE, per germline. With 3 bases clipped from V and 2 bases from J, the junction kept 7 bases outside the gene matches. The CDR3 contains 16 residues. The CDR3 is CASSEVLAGYTDTQYF. The CDR3 nucleotides are TGTGCCAGCAGCGAGGTCCTAGCGGGGTACACAGATACGCAGTATTTT.

The chain joins TRBV30 to TRBJ1-2, with D possibly being TRBD1 (5 bases). The ends were cut back, 2 bases at V and 8 bases at J, with 15 bases in the middle. The germline V gene has CDR1 GTSNPN and CDR2 SVGIG (reference sequence). The CDR3 spans 13 residues. DNA of the CDR3: TGTGCCTGGAGTAAGGGGTTTCTTCCAGGCTACACCTTC. Its protein product is CAWSKGFLPGYTF.

The V gene is TRBV4-3, the J gene TRBJ1-2; 8 nucleotides line up with TRBD1. This CDR3 has 15 amino acids. V lost 3 bases to trimming and J lost 1 base; unmatched junction nucleotides: 4. Per the germline V gene, CDR1 is LGHNA and CDR2 is YSLEER. CDR3 in amino acids: CASSQGQALNYGYTF. CDR3 sequence (DNA): TGCGCCAGCAGCCAGGGACAGGCGCTTAACTATGGCTACACCTTC.

In its sample, this clone was seen once. The rearrangement uses TRBV6-5 and TRBJ2-7, with a weak D call TRBD1 (6 bases). Germline assignment: CDR1 MNHEY and CDR2 SVGAGI. Trimming took off 2 bases at V and 6 bases at J, with 11 bases between the two ends. CDR3 length equals 13 residues. This CDR3 is CASSYEQGSEQYF. As DNA, the CDR3 is TGTGCCAGCAGTTACGAACAGGGCTCCGAGCAGTACTTC.

CDR3 DNA: TGTGCCATCAGTACACTCCCAGGGAATGAGCAGTTCTTC. This gives the protein CAISTLPGNEQFF. This chain joins TRBV10-3 and TRBJ2-1, with D perhaps matching TRBD1 (5 bases). Germline V lookup: CDR1 ENHRY, CDR2 SYGVKD. The CDR3 totals 13 residues. The V end lost 5 bases, the J end lost 7 bases, and 12 bases lay between the germline ends.

The chain employs TRBV6-6 and TRBJ1-1; D gene uncertain. There are 13 residues in the CDR3. CDR1 is MNHNY and CDR2 is SVGAGI in the germline V gene (reference sequence). The germline V and J ends were trimmed by 2 bases and 3 bases, with 7 bases remaining between them. The CDR3 DNA is TGTGCCAGCAGTTACCCGCAGTACACTGAAGCTTTCTTT. This translates into CASSYPQYTEAFF.

The genes are TRBV6-5 and TRBJ2-7; 7 bases line up with TRBD1. The CDR3 runs to 13 residues. The junction had 8 bases not matched to a gene; V was cut back by 10 bases and J by 2 bases. CDR1 and CDR2 from the germline V gene are MNHEY and SVGAGI. In DNA, the CDR3 is TGTGCCACCGGACAGGACACCGCCTACGAGCAGTACTTC. Protein: CATGQDTAYEQYF.

The genes are TRBV11-2 and TRBJ2-7; D is perhaps TRBD1 (7 bases). The CDR3 consists of 15 residues. Trimming pared 5 bases from V and 2 bases from J, leaving 16 bases between. Looked up from germline, CDR1 is SGHAT and CDR2 is FQNNGV. CDR3 coding DNA: TGTGCCAGCAGCAAGACAGGGACTGTCGCCTACGAGCAGTACTTC. Translation: CASSKTGTVAYEQYF.

The rearrangement joins TRBV6-4 to TRBJ2-1; TRBD2 agrees at 10 bases. Germline V gene lookup returns CDR1 MRHNA and CDR2 SNTAGT. Losses at the gene ends were 5 bases for V and 15 bases for J; bases not matched to a gene: 13. The CDR3 runs 14 residues. The CDR3 coding sequence is TGTGCCAGCAGTCCCGGGATTCTAGCGGGAGATCGGTTCTTC. Its protein product is CASSPGILAGDRFF.

The chain is built from TRBV5-1 and TRBJ2-5; D perhaps matches TRBD1 (6 bases). V lost 4 bases and J lost 5, with 15 bases in between. This CDR3 spans 14 amino acids. Germline CDR1 SGHRS, CDR2 YFSETQ. The CDR3 DNA reads TGCGCCAGCAGCCTGCAAACAGGGCTGGAGACCCAGTACTTC. This translates into CASSLQTGLETQYF. The full variable domain, its missing parts supplied by reference TRBV5-1 and TRBJ2-5, is KAGVTQTPRYLIKTRGQQVTLSCSPISGHRSVSWYQQTPGQGLQFLFEYFSETQRNKGNFPGRFSGRQFSNSRSEMNVSTLELGDSALYLCASSLQTGLETQYFGPGTRLLVL.

The chain is built from TRBV5-1 and TRBJ2-7; 8 nucleotides line up with TRBD1. The length of the CDR3 is 18 residues. V dropped 4 bases and J dropped 1; count of bases not matched to a gene: 16. Germline CDR1 is SGHRS and CDR2 is YFSETQ. CDR3 sequence reads: CASSPDIILRTGSYEQYF. In nucleotides, the CDR3 is TGCGCCAGCAGCCCCGATATAATCCTTCGGACAGGGTCCTACGAGCAGTACTTC.

This sequence joins TRBV30 and TRBJ2-2; 10 bases fit TRBD1. The V gene end was trimmed by 3 bases and the J gene end by 5 bases; junction bases not matched to a gene: 3. The germline gives CDR1 GTSNPN, CDR2 SVGIG (reference sequence). The CDR3 sequence is 14 residues long. The DNA of the CDR3 is TGTGCCTGGAGCCGGGACAGGGGTACCGGGGAGCTGTTTTTT. Amino acids: CAWSRDRGTGELFF.